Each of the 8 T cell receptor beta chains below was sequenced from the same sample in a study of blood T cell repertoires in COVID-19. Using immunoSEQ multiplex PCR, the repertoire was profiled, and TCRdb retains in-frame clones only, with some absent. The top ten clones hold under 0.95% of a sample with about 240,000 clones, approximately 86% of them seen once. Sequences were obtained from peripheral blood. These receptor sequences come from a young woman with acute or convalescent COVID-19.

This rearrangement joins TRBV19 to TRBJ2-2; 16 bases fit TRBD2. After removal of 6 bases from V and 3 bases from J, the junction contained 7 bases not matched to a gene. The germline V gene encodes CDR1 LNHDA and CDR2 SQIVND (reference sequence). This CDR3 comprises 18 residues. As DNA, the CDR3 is TGTGCCAGTAGCGGGACTAGCGGGAGGGCCTTGGACACCGGGGAGCTGTTTTTT. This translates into CASSGTSGRALDTGELFF.

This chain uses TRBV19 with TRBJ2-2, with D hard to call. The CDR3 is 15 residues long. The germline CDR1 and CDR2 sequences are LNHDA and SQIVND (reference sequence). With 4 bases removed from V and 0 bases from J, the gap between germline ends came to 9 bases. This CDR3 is CASSTLAANTGELFF. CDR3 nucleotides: TGTGCCAGTAGTACCCTCGCGGCGAACACCGGGGAGCTGTTTTTT.

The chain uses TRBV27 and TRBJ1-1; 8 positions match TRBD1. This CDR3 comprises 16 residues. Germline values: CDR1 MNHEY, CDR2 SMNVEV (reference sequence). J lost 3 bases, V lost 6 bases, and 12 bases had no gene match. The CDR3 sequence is CASRRGTGTGHTEAFF. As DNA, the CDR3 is TGTGCCAGCAGAAGGGGAACCGGGACAGGACACACTGAAGCTTTCTTT.

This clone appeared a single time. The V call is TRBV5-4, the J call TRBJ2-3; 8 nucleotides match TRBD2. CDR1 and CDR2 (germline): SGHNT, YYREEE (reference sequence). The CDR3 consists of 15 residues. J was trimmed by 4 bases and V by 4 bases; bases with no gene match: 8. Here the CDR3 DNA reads TGTGCCAGCAGCAGCCGAGCGGGAGTGGCAGATACGCAGTATTTT. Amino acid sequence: CASSSRAGVADTQYF.

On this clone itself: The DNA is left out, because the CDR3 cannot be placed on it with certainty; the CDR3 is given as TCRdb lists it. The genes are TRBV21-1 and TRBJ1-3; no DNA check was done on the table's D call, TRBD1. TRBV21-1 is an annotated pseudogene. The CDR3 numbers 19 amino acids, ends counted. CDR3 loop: CASSKGVGTGTYPGNTIYF.

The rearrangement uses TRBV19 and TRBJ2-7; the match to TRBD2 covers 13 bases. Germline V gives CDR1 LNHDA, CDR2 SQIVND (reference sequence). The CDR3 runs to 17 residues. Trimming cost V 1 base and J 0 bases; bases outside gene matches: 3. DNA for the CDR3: TGTGCCAGTAGTATAGGACTAGCGGGAGGTTTCTCCTACGAGCAGTACTTC. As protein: CASSIGLAGGFSYEQYF.

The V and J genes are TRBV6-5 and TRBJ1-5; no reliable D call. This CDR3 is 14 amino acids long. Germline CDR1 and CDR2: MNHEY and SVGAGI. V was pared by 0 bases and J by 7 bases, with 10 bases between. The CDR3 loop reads CASSYSSLSQPQHF. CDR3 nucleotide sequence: TGTGCCAGCAGTTACTCTTCACTATCCCAGCCCCAGCATTTT.

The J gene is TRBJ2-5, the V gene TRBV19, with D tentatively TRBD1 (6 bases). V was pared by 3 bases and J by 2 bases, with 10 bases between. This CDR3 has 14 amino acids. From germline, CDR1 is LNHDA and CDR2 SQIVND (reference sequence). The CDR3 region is CASSIQGWQETQYF. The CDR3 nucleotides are TGTGCCAGTAGTATTCAGGGGTGGCAAGAGACCCAGTACTTC.